The present TCR beta chain was sequenced within a study of blood T cell repertoires in COVID-19. This CDR3 region has 16 residues. Germline V CDR1 and CDR2: KGHSH, LQKENI. V dropped 2 bases and J dropped 0 bases, with 11 bases sitting between them. Method: immunoSEQ multiplex PCR; TCRdb's copy keeps in-frame clones and lacks some. The repertoire holds roughly 500,000 clones, with more than 75% as singletons. The TCR comes from a woman aged 40-49 years who had recovered from COVID-19. The sequencing input was PBMCs or T cells enriched from blood (not recorded which). The chain couples TRBV18 to TRBJ1-5, with D possibly TRBD1 on 5 matching bases. This chain's CDR3 is CASSPGAGISNQPQHF. CDR3 bases: TGTGCCAGCTCACCAGGGGCAGGGATTAGCAATCAGCCCCAGCATTTT.